One sample yielded the 20 T cell receptor beta chains listed below, sequenced in a study of blood T cell repertoires in COVID-19. Some clones are missing from TCRdb's copy, which holds only in-frame ones; the method was immunoSEQ multiplex PCR. This sample carries 200,000 to 250,000 clones, roughly 87% of them seen once, and the ten largest clones take roughly 2.6%. Sequencing was done on a sample of PBMCs or T cells enriched from blood (not recorded which). All receptors come from a woman in her 30s with acute COVID-19.

V usage is TRBV24-1 and J usage is TRBJ2-1, with a weak D call TRBD1 (6 bases). Germline CDR1 KGHDR, CDR2 SFDVKD. V was cut by 1 base and J by 6 bases, with 9 bases left in between. The CDR3 length is 14 residues. CDR3 amino acids: CATSDFGTPNEQFF. Written as DNA, the CDR3 is TGTGCCACCAGTGATTTCGGGACACCCAATGAGCAGTTCTTC.

V is TRBV10-2 and J is TRBJ2-7; maybe TRBD1 (6 bases). V was clipped by 2 bases and J by 4 bases, with 15 bases between them. This CDR3 is 15 amino acids long. Germline V CDR1 and CDR2: WSHSY, SAAADI. The CDR3 sequence: CASSEHRTAFYEQYF. The DNA of the CDR3 is TGCGCCAGCAGTGAGCATAGGACAGCATTTTACGAGCAGTACTTC.

This CDR3 is CAIRKTATNTEAFF. CDR3 DNA sequence: TGTGCCATCAGAAAGACAGCAACGAACACTGAAGCTTTCTTT. The chain links TRBV10-3 to TRBJ1-1; D possibly corresponds to TRBD1 (5 bases). Between the trimmed V and J ends, which lost 6 bases and 1 base, there was a span of 12 bases. The CDR3 is 14 residues long. Looked up from germline, CDR1 is ENHRY and CDR2 is SYGVKD.

The chain joins TRBV14 to TRBJ2-7, with D possibly matching TRBD1 (5 bases). CDR1 and CDR2 (germline): SGHDN, FVKESK. This CDR3 region has 13 residues. The germline V and J ends were trimmed by 4 bases and 1 base, with 8 bases remaining between them. The CDR3, as DNA: TGTGCCAGCAGCCCACAGGTTTCCTACGAGCAGTACTTC. Residues: CASSPQVSYEQYF.

The chain couples TRBV30 to TRBJ1-6, with no clear D. The germline V gene encodes CDR1 GTSNPN and CDR2 SVGIG (reference sequence). Trimming left V 0 bases short and J 9 bases short, with 6 bases between. The CDR3 length is 12 residues. The CDR3 DNA reads TGTGCCTGGAGTGTAAACAGTTCACCCCTCCACTTT. This codes for CAWSVNSSPLHF.

The chain uses TRBV7-2 and TRBJ2-3, with TRBD2 identical over 15 bases. The V and J ends lost 6 bases and 6 bases, in that order; junction bases with no gene match: 7. This CDR3 contains 16 residues. Looked up from germline, CDR1 is SGHTA and CDR2 is FQGNSA. CDR3 region: CASRWTSGGASDTQYF. CDR3 bases: TGTGCCAGCAGGTGGACTAGCGGGGGGGCCTCGGATACGCAGTATTTT.

This clone was counted between two and nine times. This chain uses TRBV3-1 (or the pseudogene TRBV3-2) with TRBJ1-1; 9 bases are a match to TRBD1. The CDR3 runs to 15 residues. The trim removed 7 bases at V and 0 bases at J, leaving 6 bases unmatched. Germline V gives CDR1 LGHDT, CDR2 YNNKEL (reference sequence). In DNA, the CDR3 is TGTGCCAGCAACCGGGGACAGGGTATGAACACTGAAGCTTTCTTT. This sequence encodes CASNRGQGMNTEAFF.

The gene calls are TRBV19 and TRBJ1-2; the match to TRBD1 covers 7 bases. This CDR3 is 15 amino acids long. The germline gives CDR1 LNHDA, CDR2 SQIVND (reference sequence). The junction had 15 bases not matched to a gene; V was cut back by 8 bases and J by 6 bases. CDR3 protein: CASLDLGDRADGYTF. Written as DNA, the CDR3 is TGTGCCAGTCTGGACTTAGGCGACAGGGCGGATGGCTACACCTTC.

The CDR3 is CASSIRDRDYEQYF. CDR3 DNA: TGTGCCAGCAGCATCCGGGACAGGGACTACGAGCAGTACTTC. V gene TRBV5-8 combines with J gene TRBJ2-7; 9 bases map to TRBD1. CDR1 SGHTS and CDR2 YDEGEE come from the germline V gene. The CDR3 is 14 residues long. J gave up 3 bases and V 4 bases, and 5 bases lay outside the gene matches.

This chain joins TRBV18 and TRBJ2-3; D is uncertain. With 3 bases removed from V and 4 bases from J, the gap between germline ends came to 8 bases. The CDR3 contains 13 residues. Per the germline V gene, CDR1 is KGHSH and CDR2 is LQKENI. The CDR3 DNA is TGTGCCAGCTCACCTTTGGAGTCAGATACGCAGTATTTT. It codes for CASSPLESDTQYF.

This chain connects TRBV15 to TRBJ2-7, with TRBD1 matching over 8 bases. Trimming cost V 5 bases and J 4 bases; bases outside gene matches: 4. The CDR3 is 13 amino acids. Germline V gives CDR1 LNHNV, CDR2 YYDKDF (reference sequence). The CDR3, as DNA: TGTGCCACCAGCCCTCAGGGGGCTTACGAGCAGTACTTC. This translates into CATSPQGAYEQYF.

The chain links TRBV5-1 to TRBJ1-3; D call uncertain. V shed 2 bases and J shed 0 bases, with 9 bases lying between them. The CDR3 sequence is 15 residues long. Germline CDR1 is SGHRS and CDR2 is YFSETQ. CDR3 DNA sequence: TGCGCCAGCAGCTTCGACTCCAACTCTGGAAACACCATATATTTT. This encodes CASSFDSNSGNTIYF.

This chain connects TRBV19 to TRBJ2-7; tentatively, D is TRBD1 (6 bases). From germline, CDR1 is LNHDA and CDR2 SQIVND (reference sequence). This CDR3 comprises 13 residues. V lost 7 bases, J lost 6 bases, and 16 bases lay in between. The CDR3 reads CASTGDTRTEQYF. CDR3 DNA sequence: TGTGCCAGTACCGGGGACACCCGGACCGAGCAGTACTTC.

J is TRBJ1-2 and V is TRBV10-3, with D tentatively TRBD1 (6 bases). The length of the CDR3 is 14 residues. Per germline, CDR1 ENHRY and CDR2 SYGVKD. V lost 3 bases and J lost 6, with 14 bases in between. DNA for the CDR3: TGTGCCATCAGTGAACAACAGGGATTTGATGGCTACACCTTC. Its protein product is CAISEQQGFDGYTF.

This chain joins TRBV27 and TRBJ2-3; D may be TRBD2 (6 bases). The V end was cut by 4 bases, the J end by 7 bases, with 24 bases between. The germline V gene encodes CDR1 MNHEY and CDR2 SMNVEV (reference sequence). The CDR3 contains 17 residues. CDR3 in DNA: TGTGCCAGCAGTTCCTTTTATCGGGACTCGGACGGAAATACGCAGTATTTT. This sequence encodes CASSSFYRDSDGNTQYF.

The chain is built from TRBV6-5 and TRBJ1-1; D is perhaps TRBD1 (6 bases). Germline CDR1 is MNHEY and CDR2 is SVGAGI. V gave up 6 bases and J gave up 1 base, with 15 bases separating them. The length of the CDR3 is 15 residues. The CDR3 DNA reads as TGTGCCAGCAGACCCCCTGGACAGTCGAACACTGAAGCTTTCTTT. This encodes CASRPPGQSNTEAFF.

V gene TRBV4-1 combines with J gene TRBJ1-4, with a tentative D call TRBD1 (5 bases). The ends were cut back, 1 base at V and 7 bases at J, with 13 bases in the middle. CDR3 length equals 15 residues. Germline CDR1 MGHRA, CDR2 YSYEKL. CDR3 sequence (DNA): TGCGCCAGCAGCCAAGTGGGGGAGGCAACTGAAAAACTGTTTTTT. Residues: CASSQVGEATEKLFF.

The table lists this clone with a few counts. The chain couples TRBV19 to TRBJ1-1; D not certain. Between the trimmed V and J ends, which lost 7 bases and 3 bases, there was a span of 6 bases. The CDR3 runs 11 residues. Germline CDR1 and CDR2: LNHDA and SQIVND (reference sequence). DNA of the CDR3: TGTGCCAGTATACGGGACACTGAAGCTTTCTTT. Encoded protein: CASIRDTEAFF.

The J gene is TRBJ2-7, the V gene TRBV5-1; TRBD1 agrees at 10 bases. V lost 2 bases and J lost 3; bases outside the gene matches: 2. The CDR3 covers 14 residues. Germline loops: CDR1 SGHRS, CDR2 YFSETQ. For the CDR3, the DNA is TGCGCCAGCAGCTTCGGGACAGGGGACTACGAGCAGTACTTC. This encodes CASSFGTGDYEQYF.

The chain is built from TRBV6-5 and TRBJ1-6; a weak D match, TRBD1 (6 bases). This CDR3 has 16 amino acids. Germline values: CDR1 MNHEY, CDR2 SVGAGI. Trimming shortened V by 4 bases and J by 0 bases, and 10 bases separated the two germline ends. CDR3 in DNA: TGTGCCAGCAGTTTCACAGGGAGCTCCTATAATTCACCCCTCCACTTT. It specifies CASSFTGSSYNSPLHF.